A selection of T cell receptor beta chains follows, all from one sample in a study of T cell responses to AZD1222 COVID-19 vaccine. TCRdb's copy holds only in-frame clones and misses some; the assay was immunoSEQ multiplex PCR. The sample consists of 130,000 to 150,000 clones, about nine tenths of them appearing once. Here the sequenced sample was peripheral blood, taken on day 0 of AZD1222 vaccination. These receptors originate from an adult in good health. CDR3s include the opening cysteine and the closing phenylalanine or tryptophan. The D gene is left open where the match is weak. Clone size is stated in some rows and not others, as once, few, many or a class when expanded.

>NA|TRBJ2-2|TRBD1|TRBV27
TGTGCCAGCAGTTGGACAGGGACCCCCGGGGAGCTGTTTTTT
CASSWTGTPGELFF
>NA|TRBJ2-7|TRBD1|TRBV19
TGTGCCAGTAACTCAGGGGGCTACGAGCAGTACTTC
CASNSGGYEQYF
>NA|TRBJ1-3|NA|TRBV7-2
TGTGCCAGCAGCTTAGGGAGTGGGTATGGAAACACCATATATTTT
CASSLGSGYGNTIYF
>NA|TRBJ2-2|TRBD2|TRBV7-9
TGTGCCAGCAGCCAAGTTGGCGGGGGGACCGGGGAGCTGTTTTTT
CASSQVGGGTGELFF
>NA|TRBJ1-1|NA|TRBV29-1
TGCAGCGTGGATGTCGGCACTGAAGCTTTCTTT
CSVDVGTEAFF
>NA|TRBJ1-2|NA|TRBV3-1/TRBV3-2
TGTGCCAGCAGCCAAGGGATCCCCTATGGCTACACCTTC
CASSQGIPYGYTF
>NA|TRBJ1-1|NA|TRBV14
TGTGCCAGCAGCCTGGCGAAGAGCACTGAAGCTTTCTTT
CASSLAKSTEAFF
>NA|TRBJ1-5|NA|TRBV5-8
TGTGCCAGCAGCTTGTTCGCAGGGACGGGCAATCAGCCCCAGCATTTT
CASSLFAGTGNQPQHF
>NA|TRBJ1-2|NA|TRBV24-1
TGTGCCACCAGTGATCCCACGCTGGCTAACTATGGCTACACCTTC
CATSDPTLANYGYTF
>few|TRBJ1-6|NA|TRBV27
TGTGCCAGCATGATCTTTGCAGGAAATTCACCCCTCCACTTT
CASMIFAGNSPLHF
>once|TRBJ1-3|NA|TRBV3-1/TRBV3-2
TGTGCCAGCAGCCTTCCCGGGACACCTGGAAACACCATATATTTT
CASSLPGTPGNTIYF
>NA|TRBJ2-1|TRBD2|TRBV14
TGTGCCAGCAGCCACCGTCTAGCGGGAGGGGCCTACAATGAGCAGTTCTTC
CASSHRLAGGAYNEQFF
>NA|TRBJ1-4|NA|TRBV7-2
TGTGCCAGCAGCTTAATACCGAATGAAAAACTGTTTTTT
CASSLIPNEKLFF
>NA|TRBJ2-1|TRBD2|TRBV30
TGTGCCTGGAGCGGGGGGGAGGTATCTCGGTTCTTC
CAWSGGEVSRFF
>NA|TRBJ2-1|TRBD2|TRBV4-3
TGCGCCAGCAGCCAAGAAGCGAGCGGGAGCCTCAATGAGCAGTTCTTC
CASSQEASGSLNEQFF
>NA|TRBJ2-1|NA|TRBV24-1
TGTGCCACCCTCTGGGGCGCTTTTTCTAATGGGCAGTTCTTC
CATLWGAFSNGQFF
>NA|TRBJ2-5|TRBD1|TRBV16
TGTGCCAGCGGCTATAACGTGGTCCTCGGCAGGGGGCAGGAGACCCAGTACTTC
CASGYNVVLGRGQETQYF
>once|TRBJ2-1|TRBD1|TRBV12-3/TRBV12-4
TGTGCCAGCAGTCCCGACAGGGCAAATGAGCAGTTCTTC
CASSPDRANEQFF
>NA|TRBJ2-2|TRBD2|TRBV7-2
TGTGCCAGCAGGCCAATAGCGGGGCGGGACACCGGGGAGCTGTTTTTT
CASRPIAGRDTGELFF
>NA|TRBJ2-1|TRBD2|TRBV6-2/TRBV6-3
TGTGCCAGCAGTTTCGGACTAGCGTTCTCCTACAATGAGCAGTTCTTC
CASSFGLAFSYNEQFF
>NA|TRBJ1-4|NA|TRBV6-5
TGTGCCAGCAGTTACACAGGGAGGGGTGAAAAACTGTTTTTT
CASSYTGRGEKLFF
>once|TRBJ2-1|TRBD2|TRBV5-8
TGTGCCAGCAGCTTAACCGGGACTAGCGGGAGTCTGAAACAGTTCTTC
CASSLTGTSGSLKQFF
>NA|TRBJ2-7|NA|TRBV7-2
TGTGCCAGCAGCTTAGCCCACTACGAGCAGTACTTC
CASSLAHYEQYF
>NA|TRBJ1-1|NA|TRBV6-1
TGTGCCAGCAGTGAACAGGGGCACACTGAAGCTTTCTTT
CASSEQGHTEAFF
>NA|TRBJ1-2|NA|TRBV21-1
TGTGCCAGAGATGTCGGGACGCCGGTCCACTATGGCTACACCTTC
CARDVGTPVHYGYTF
>NA|TRBJ1-3|NA|TRBV5-1
TGCGCCAGCAGCTTGGGGAACCAGGGGCGAAACACCATATATTTT
CASSLGNQGRNTIYF
>few|TRBJ1-6|NA|TRBV4-2
TGTGCCAGCAGCCAAGAAAAGGGCTACACCCTCCACTTT
CASSQEKGYTLHF
>NA|TRBJ1-3|NA|TRBV9
TGTGCCAGCAAGTCGGGAAACACCATATATTTT
CASKSGNTIYF
>NA|TRBJ2-1|TRBD2|TRBV3-1/TRBV3-2
TGTGCCAGCAGCCAGGAGGGACTAGCGGGGGGGAGCTCCTACAATGAGCAGTTCTTC
CASSQEGLAGGSSYNEQFF
>once|TRBJ2-5|TRBD1|TRBV18
TGTGCCAGCTCACCACTAGGACAGGGGGAGACTGAGACCCAGTACTTC
CASSPLGQGETETQYF
>once|TRBJ1-6|NA|TRBV30
TGTGCCGGTTCCCCTGGAGATAATTCACCCCTCCACTTT
CAGSPGDNSPLHF
>once|TRBJ1-2|NA|TRBV10-3
TGTGCCATCAGGGAGTCCCCCTCGACAAATAACTATGGCTACACCTTC
CAIRESPSTNNYGYTF
>NA|TRBJ2-1|TRBD2|TRBV7-2
TGTGCCAGCAGCGAGACTAGCGTCTACAATGAGCAGTTCTTC
CASSETSVYNEQFF
>NA|TRBJ2-7|NA|TRBV30
TGTGCCTGGAGGATGCAGGGGAGATACGAGCAGTACTTC
CAWRMQGRYEQYF
>NA|TRBJ2-2|NA|TRBV7-2
TGTGCCAGCAGCTTCGCCGAGAAGGCCGGGGAGCTGTTTTTT
CASSFAEKAGELFF
>NA|TRBJ2-1|NA|TRBV10-1
TGCGCCAGCAGTTACCACAGGTCGACCCACACCTACAATGAGCAGTTCTTC
CASSYHRSTHTYNEQFF
>once|TRBJ2-2|NA|TRBV10-3
TGTGCCATCAGTGAGGGGGAAGCCGGGGAGCTGTTTTTT
CAISEGEAGELFF
>once|TRBJ2-7|TRBD2|TRBV19
TGTGCCAGCACCCGGGTGACTAGCGGGGGATACTACGAGCAGTACTTC
CASTRVTSGGYYEQYF